One T cell receptor (beta chain) is described in this entry. Its antigen is not identified. Germline V lookup: CDR1 SNHLY, CDR2 FYNNEI. The CDR3 is 15 amino acids. With 3 bases removed from V and 5 bases from J, the gap between germline ends came to 16 bases. Sequencing was performed with immunoSEQ multiplex PCR; in TCRdb, only in-frame clones are kept and a portion is missing. The table includes around 94,000 clones, 80% detected once. This entry comes from a study of Ad26.COV2.S vaccination and SARS-CoV-2 variants. General study results and limits: Ad26.COV2.S recipients had broader spike-specific TCRs (P = 0.0014). Reported findings describe substantial breadth in spike-specific CD8+ and CD4+ T cell responses following vaccination. Participants given vaccine showed non-spike TCR breadth similar to that of placebo recipients.

The V gene is TRBV2, the J gene TRBJ1-1; D may be TRBD1 (6 bases). This specimen was peripheral blood, taken after recovery from COVID-19. This clonotype was sampled from a human donor who had recovered from COVID-19. CDR3 residues: CASSEGQGWGTEAFF. The DNA for the CDR3 is TGTGCCAGCAGTGAGGGTCAGGGGTGGGGAACTGAAGCTTTCTTT.